A selection of T cell receptor beta chains follows, all from one sample in a study of graft-versus-host responses after intestinal transplantation. Profiled with immunoSEQ multiplex PCR; TCRdb holds only in-frame clones, not every one. The profile shows approximately 5,000 clones, roughly 30% of them singletons. Sequencing used alloreactive CD4+ T cells from a mixed lymphocyte reaction culture, obtained before transplantation. Source of these receptors: a human patient who was an organ donor for intestinal transplantation. The CDR3 runs from the conserved cysteine through the conserved F or W. D genes are given only for firm matches. Clone size is shown for a subset of rows, as once, few, many or a class of expanded clone.

CDR3 DNA	CDR3 protein	CDR3 length	J gene	D gene	clone size	V gene
TGTGCCAGCAGTTTTACCGGTCCAAATGGTGAGACCCAGTACTTC	CASSFTGPNGETQYF	15	TRBJ2-5	-	-	TRBV27
TGTGCCTGGAGTGCGGGACTAGCGGGAGTGAATGAGCAGTTCTTC	CAWSAGLAGVNEQFF	15	TRBJ2-1	TRBD2	medium-sized	TRBV30
TGTGCCAGTAGTATAGTTCAGTGGAATGAGCAGTTCTTC	CASSIVQWNEQFF	13	TRBJ2-1	-	medium-sized	TRBV19
TGTGCCAGCAGCTCCATTAGGAACGAGCAGTACTTC	CASSSIRNEQYF	12	TRBJ2-7	-	-	TRBV5-4
TGTGCCAGCATCGCTGACGTACCAGGAAAGATCTATGGCTACACCTTC	CASIADVPGKIYGYTF	16	TRBJ1-2	-	-	TRBV5-4
TGTGCCAGCAGTGATTTCCCGCCGTCTGGGGCCAACGTCCTGACTTTC	CASSDFPPSGANVLTF	16	TRBJ2-6	-	-	TRBV6-1
TGTGCCAGCAGCGTGACTAGCGGGAGCCCAGATACGCAGTATTTT	CASSVTSGSPDTQYF	15	TRBJ2-3	TRBD2	-	TRBV9
TGTGCCTGGAGTGACGCCTTCCCCTACGAGCAGTACTTC	CAWSDAFPYEQYF	13	TRBJ2-7	-	-	TRBV30
TGTGCCAGCAGCCCCAACAGGGGGAGCACAGATACGCAGTATTTT	CASSPNRGSTDTQYF	15	TRBJ2-3	TRBD1	-	TRBV7-2
TGTGCCTGGAGTTCGGGACAGCTCTCTGGAAACACCATATATTTT	CAWSSGQLSGNTIYF	15	TRBJ1-3	TRBD1	-	TRBV30
TGTGCCAGTAGTATAGAAGGGTTGGGCAATCAGCCCCAGCATTTT	CASSIEGLGNQPQHF	15	TRBJ1-5	-	medium-sized	TRBV19
TGTGCCAGCAGTTACAGGGGTGGCTACACCTTC	CASSYRGGYTF	11	TRBJ1-2	-	-	TRBV6-8
TGTGCCAGCAGACCTAGCGGGAGGGCCTACAATGAGCAGTTCTTC	CASRPSGRAYNEQFF	15	TRBJ2-1	TRBD2	-	TRBV5-4
TGTGCCAGCAGGGTAGCGGGGAGCGGTCCCGGGGAGCTGTTTTTT	CASRVAGSGPGELFF	15	TRBJ2-2	TRBD2	medium-sized	TRBV2
TGTGCTAGTGCCCCCCAGGGCCCCTTGGTGGGTGCCGGGGAGCTGTTTTTT	CASAPQGPLVGAGELFF	17	TRBJ2-2	-	medium-sized	TRBV12-5
TGTGCCAGCAGCAGGGGTTACGAGCAGTACTTC	CASSRGYEQYF	11	TRBJ2-7	-	few	TRBV21-1
TGCAGCGCCAAGCGTGACGCGGTGAGGGCTTTCTTT	CSAKRDAVRAFF	12	TRBJ1-1	-	large	TRBV29-1
TGCGCCAGCAGCCAAGACCGGGACAGCTCCTACAATGAGCAGTTCTTC	CASSQDRDSSYNEQFF	16	TRBJ2-1	TRBD1	-	TRBV4-1
TGTGCCAGCAGCTTAGCGGATACGCAGTATTTT	CASSLADTQYF	11	TRBJ2-3	-	-	TRBV7-1
TGTGCCAGCAGTTTACAGGGAAACATTCAGTACTTC	CASSLQGNIQYF	12	TRBJ2-4	-	medium-sized	TRBV28
TGTGCCACCAGCAGGGACACCCCCTACGAGCAGTACTTC	CATSRDTPYEQYF	13	TRBJ2-7	-	-	TRBV15
TGTGCCTGGAGGCCGGGGCGGGCCGGGGGTGGCTACACCTTC	CAWRPGRAGGGYTF	14	TRBJ1-2	-	many	TRBV30
TGTGCCAGCAGCCACAGGGGCGATGGCTACACCTTC	CASSHRGDGYTF	12	TRBJ1-2	TRBD1	few	TRBV6-9
TGCGCCAGCAGCCAAGTAACTAGCACATCCGGGGAGCTGTTTTTT	CASSQVTSTSGELFF	15	TRBJ2-2	-	few	TRBV4-3
TGTGCCAGCAGTTGGACTGGGCAGCCCCAGCATTTT	CASSWTGQPQHF	12	TRBJ1-5	-	-	TRBV21-1
TGTGCCATCAGTGAGGACAGGGGGAATTCACCCCTCCACTTT	CAISEDRGNSPLHF	14	TRBJ1-6	TRBD1	-	TRBV10-3
TGTGCCAGCAATGTGGCCGGAGAGTCACAAAGTCGGGCCAACGTCCTGACTTTC	CASNVAGESQSRANVLTF	18	TRBJ2-6	-	few	TRBV5-2
TGTGCCAGCAGGGGGGCCGAGGGGAGCAATCAGCCCCAGCATTTT	CASRGAEGSNQPQHF	15	TRBJ1-5	-	-	TRBV6-6
TGCGCCAGCAGCCAAGAGGCAGGGGGCTTTGAAGCTTTCTTT	CASSQEAGGFEAFF	14	TRBJ1-1	TRBD1	-	TRBV4-3
TGTGCCAGTAGTATATTGGTACAGGGGACCACTGAAGCTTTCTTT	CASSILVQGTTEAFF	15	TRBJ1-1	TRBD1	-	TRBV19
TGTGCCACCAGCAGGGGAACCGGGGAGCTGTTTTTT	CATSRGTGELFF	12	TRBJ2-2	-	once	TRBV15
TGCGCCAGCAGCCAACAGACAGGGTATGGCGAGCAGTACTTC	CASSQQTGYGEQYF	14	TRBJ2-7	TRBD1	-	TRBV4-3
TGTGCCAGCATTAGGGGGGCTAGCGTCTCAGATACGCAGTATTTT	CASIRGASVSDTQYF	15	TRBJ2-3	-	-	TRBV6-1
TGCGCCAGCAGCTTAGGGTTTGGCTACACCTTC	CASSLGFGYTF	11	TRBJ1-2	-	-	TRBV5-1
TGTGCCAGCAGTCCCGGGACAGGGGGTTACGAGCAGTACTTC	CASSPGTGGYEQYF	14	TRBJ2-7	TRBD1	few	TRBV27
TGCGCCAGCAGCTTGGCCCCAGGTCACTCTGGAAACACCATATATTTT	CASSLAPGHSGNTIYF	16	TRBJ1-3	-	few	TRBV5-1
TGTGCCAGCAGCTTAACTGGGCTGGCGAAAGATACGCAGTATTTT	CASSLTGLAKDTQYF	15	TRBJ2-3	-	few	TRBV7-2
TGTGCCAGCAGCTGGACTAGCGGCTCCTACAATGAGCAGTTCTTC	CASSWTSGSYNEQFF	15	TRBJ2-1	TRBD2	-	TRBV11-2
TGCGCCAGCAGTGCCCCGGGACAGGGAAACTACGAGCAGTACTTC	CASSAPGQGNYEQYF	15	TRBJ2-7	TRBD1	-	TRBV10-2
TGTGCCATCAGTGCCGGAGGGCTAGCGGAATACACAGATACGCAGTATTTT	CAISAGGLAEYTDTQYF	17	TRBJ2-3	TRBD2	-	TRBV10-3
TGTGCCAGCAGGGGGGACAGGGAGGACACTGAAGCTTTCTTT	CASRGDREDTEAFF	14	TRBJ1-1	TRBD1	-	TRBV6-5
TGTGCCAGCAGCTCCCGGTCCTACAATGAGCAGTTCTTC	CASSSRSYNEQFF	13	TRBJ2-1	-	-	TRBV11-2
TGTGCCAGCAGCACGCCGGGACAGGGATCCATGAACACTGAAGCTTTCTTT	CASSTPGQGSMNTEAFF	17	TRBJ1-1	TRBD1	few	TRBV11-3
TGTGCCACCAGCAGAGTCCCCCGGGTGCCGAACACTGAAGCTTTCTTT	CATSRVPRVPNTEAFF	16	TRBJ1-1	-	few	TRBV15
TGTGCCAGCAGGGAAGGTTTGGGCACAGCAAATGAAAAACTGTTTTTT	CASREGLGTANEKLFF	16	TRBJ1-4	-	few	TRBV27
TGTGCCAGCCGCAAACTCGGGGGAGGCACAGATACGCAGTATTTT	CASRKLGGGTDTQYF	15	TRBJ2-3	-	-	TRBV5-6